Listed below are T cell receptor beta chains from one sample, sequenced in a study of memory CD4+ T cells and cytomegalovirus serostatus. Sequencing was performed with immunoSEQ multiplex PCR; in TCRdb, only in-frame clones are kept and a portion is missing. The top ten hold roughly 0.6% of the sample, which has 50,000 or so clones, about four fifths seen once. Material for sequencing was memory CD4+ T cells from blood. Receptor source: an adult in good health and CMV-seronegative. The CDR3 runs from the conserved cysteine through the conserved F or W. The order of the fields is CDR3 length, J gene, V gene, CDR3 protein.

CDR3 length: 10; J gene: TRBJ2-5; V gene: TRBV29-1; CDR3 protein: CSVAGETQYF
CDR3 length: 15; J gene: TRBJ1-4; V gene: TRBV5-8; CDR3 protein: CASSLLGTGAEKLFF
CDR3 length: 14; J gene: TRBJ1-1; V gene: TRBV5-1; CDR3 protein: CASSLRQANTEAFF
CDR3 length: 12; J gene: TRBJ2-1; V gene: TRBV5-4; CDR3 protein: CASSRYPNEQFF
CDR3 length: 14; J gene: TRBJ2-3; V gene: TRBV5-1; CDR3 protein: CASSAGPNTDTQYF
CDR3 length: 14; J gene: TRBJ2-7; V gene: TRBV28; CDR3 protein: CASSLHSKPYEQYF
CDR3 length: 17; J gene: TRBJ1-6; V gene: TRBV14; CDR3 protein: CASSPLGQGFYNSPLHF
CDR3 length: 14; J gene: TRBJ1-6; V gene: TRBV10-3; CDR3 protein: CAISEGGLNSPLHF
CDR3 length: 16; J gene: TRBJ1-2; V gene: TRBV27; CDR3 protein: CASSKMTRGQYYGYTF
CDR3 length: 14; J gene: TRBJ1-1; V gene: TRBV25-1; CDR3 protein: CASSEYWGNTEAFF
CDR3 length: 15; J gene: TRBJ2-1; V gene: TRBV5-4; CDR3 protein: CASSSQTNSLSEQFF
CDR3 length: 13; J gene: TRBJ1-1; V gene: TRBV5-1; CDR3 protein: CASSLVTDTEAFF
CDR3 length: 14; J gene: TRBJ2-7; V gene: TRBV19; CDR3 protein: CASSPGLRPYEQYF
CDR3 length: 13; J gene: TRBJ1-2; V gene: TRBV11-2; CDR3 protein: CASSFGENYGYTF
CDR3 length: 17; J gene: TRBJ2-3; V gene: TRBV19; CDR3 protein: CASSLGLAGGQGDTQYF
CDR3 length: 15; J gene: TRBJ2-1; V gene: TRBV11-2; CDR3 protein: CASSLVSGGANEQFF
CDR3 length: 13; J gene: TRBJ2-5; V gene: TRBV6-1; CDR3 protein: CASSGVAAETQYF
CDR3 length: 17; J gene: TRBJ2-7; V gene: TRBV30; CDR3 protein: CAWGSGLYRAGGYEQYF
CDR3 length: 16; J gene: TRBJ2-3; V gene: TRBV7-9; CDR3 protein: CASSLTWGVGTDTQYF
CDR3 length: 12; J gene: TRBJ2-5; V gene: TRBV18; CDR3 protein: CASSRTEETQYF
CDR3 length: 14; J gene: TRBJ2-1; V gene: TRBV10-3; CDR3 protein: CAISEQILRDEQFF
CDR3 length: 15; J gene: TRBJ1-2; V gene: TRBV19; CDR3 protein: CASSIGGTSNYGYTF
CDR3 length: 13; J gene: TRBJ1-2; V gene: TRBV6-1; CDR3 protein: CASSERTAYGYTF
CDR3 length: 17; J gene: TRBJ2-3; V gene: TRBV4-2; CDR3 protein: CASSQDVAGSSTDTQYF
CDR3 length: 13; J gene: TRBJ2-7; V gene: TRBV18; CDR3 protein: CASSRGGTGEQYF
CDR3 length: 13; J gene: TRBJ2-1; V gene: TRBV6-5; CDR3 protein: CASTTSAGNEQFF
CDR3 length: 16; J gene: TRBJ1-6; V gene: TRBV2; CDR3 protein: CASTGGGAGINSPLHF
CDR3 length: 13; J gene: TRBJ1-2; V gene: TRBV10-3; CDR3 protein: CAISPDGPYGYTF
CDR3 length: 17; J gene: TRBJ2-2; V gene: TRBV15; CDR3 protein: CATSRADRRYSSGELFF
CDR3 length: 19; J gene: TRBJ2-6; V gene: TRBV4-2; CDR3 protein: CASSQTLPGPGSGANVLTF
CDR3 length: 14; J gene: TRBJ1-1; V gene: TRBV5-4; CDR3 protein: CASSWGTGNTEAFF
CDR3 length: 15; J gene: TRBJ2-5; V gene: TRBV9; CDR3 protein: CASSVQTGPQETQYF
CDR3 length: 15; J gene: TRBJ1-1; V gene: TRBV19; CDR3 protein: CASSTLDRGNTEAFF
CDR3 length: 15; J gene: TRBJ1-5; V gene: TRBV28; CDR3 protein: CASRPTGGGNQPQHF
CDR3 length: 12; J gene: TRBJ2-5; V gene: TRBV27; CDR3 protein: CASRGVDETQYF
CDR3 length: 18; J gene: TRBJ2-4; V gene: TRBV7-2; CDR3 protein: CASSPGGGRLTHKNIQYF
CDR3 length: 17; J gene: TRBJ2-3; V gene: TRBV2; CDR3 protein: CASSEGASGGSTDTQYF
CDR3 length: 14; J gene: TRBJ1-2; V gene: TRBV7-2; CDR3 protein: CASSLWTGSEGYTF
CDR3 length: 16; J gene: TRBJ1-6; V gene: TRBV5-1; CDR3 protein: CASSLTQGAGNSPLHF
CDR3 length: 15; J gene: TRBJ2-5; V gene: TRBV5-1; CDR3 protein: CASSKGLHQAETQYF
CDR3 length: 12; J gene: TRBJ1-1; V gene: TRBV6-6; CDR3 protein: CASSYVNTEAFF
CDR3 length: 15; J gene: TRBJ1-1; V gene: TRBV11-2; CDR3 protein: CASSFRWSMNTEAFF
CDR3 length: 15; J gene: TRBJ2-3; V gene: TRBV6-6; CDR3 protein: CASSYSGGPSDTQYF
CDR3 length: 17; J gene: TRBJ2-3; V gene: TRBV7-9; CDR3 protein: CASSSLTSGLYTDTQYF
CDR3 length: 14; J gene: TRBJ2-7; V gene: TRBV2; CDR3 protein: CASRPDLGGGEQYF
CDR3 length: 15; J gene: TRBJ2-1; V gene: TRBV5-1; CDR3 protein: CASSNGWSSYNEQFF
CDR3 length: 15; J gene: TRBJ1-6; V gene: TRBV7-9; CDR3 protein: CASSPPGTGSSPLHF
CDR3 length: 16; J gene: TRBJ1-6; V gene: TRBV5-6; CDR3 protein: CASSSKPQGLGSPLHF